This T cell receptor (beta chain) stems from a study of shared clonotypes between healthy human individuals. Study-wide results and caveats: Among donors, sharing of clonotypes was expected to be affected by sequencing depth.

An assay was performed, and its level was deep. Sequencing was performed with immunoSEQ multiplex PCR; in TCRdb, only in-frame clones are kept and a portion is missing. The sample shows about 490,000 clones, roughly four fifths of them seen only once. The V segment lost 4 bases and the J segment 2 bases; nucleotides outside the gene matches: 12. Germline lookup yields CDR1 SQVTM and CDR2 ANQGSEA. This CDR3 has 17 amino acids. About this clone itself: Antigen: not known.

This rearrangement joins TRBV29-1 to TRBJ2-7; 12 bases are a match to TRBD2. The source is a middle-aged woman in good health. Some clones in this sample may be carry-over from other donors' samples. Sequencing was carried out using PBMCs. DNA for the CDR3: TGCAGCGTTGTTTCGGCGACTAGCGGGAGCGGGACCTACGAGCAGTACTTC. Translated: CSVVSATSGSGTYEQYF.